Below, one TCR beta chain is given with its context. This sample was taken from a study of control samples from healthy donors and cancer patients. Between the trimmed V and J ends, which lost 3 bases and 8 bases, there was a span of 10 bases. Germline assignment: CDR1 SGHAT and CDR2 FQNNGV. This CDR3 has 13 amino acids. TCRdb's copy holds only in-frame clones and misses some; the assay was immunoSEQ multiplex PCR. The table includes 45,000 to 55,000 clones, 93% detected once. This sequence originates from a woman aged 45-60 years with head and neck cancer. The sample comprised PBMCs. This sequence joins TRBV11-2 and TRBJ1-4, with a weak D call TRBD1 (5 bases). CDR3 bases: TGTGCCAGCAGCTTCGGCAGGGACGAAAAACTGTTTTTT. It codes for CASSFGRDEKLFF.